The 7 T cell receptor beta chains below all came from one sample that was sequenced in a study of regulatory T cells in long-lasting Graves disease. Time point reported: newly diagnosed GD, antithyroid drugs for less than 3 months. PBMC RNA was the source of the TCR library. To make TCR beta libraries, researchers used iRepertoire HTBI primers and Arm-PCR of CDR3 regions. Each CDR3 protein gets one entry after TCRdb re-called the multiplex PCR reads with MiXCR. The sample includes about half a million distinct CDR3 sequences, about 12% of them seen just once. This sample also appeared in a second study, on T cells in Graves' hyperthyroidism and ophthalmopathy.

The sample here was peripheral blood mononuclear cells (PBMCs), taken at new diagnosis, from a patient treated with antithyroid drugs. These receptors originate from a woman under 40 with Graves disease.

This clonotype was observed at least ten times. This sequence joins TRBV9 and TRBJ2-7; D may be TRBD2 (6 bases). The V and J ends lost 4 bases and 7 bases respectively, with 18 bases between them. Germline loops: CDR1 SGDLS, CDR2 YYNGEE. The CDR3 consists of 14 residues. The CDR3 nucleotides are TGTGCCAGCAGCTTCAGACTAGATTGGAAAGAGCAGTACTTC. It translates to CASSFRLDWKEQYF.

This clonotype was detected only a few times. This rearrangement joins TRBV28 to TRBJ2-4; the D is unclear. V was clipped by 5 bases and J by 0 bases, with 17 bases between them. Germline assignment: CDR1 MDHEN and CDR2 SYDVKM. The CDR3 covers 17 residues. The CDR3 DNA sequence: TGTGCCAGCAGTCCCCCCCCCGGCAGACTAGCCAAAAACATTCAGTACTTC. Translated: CASSPPPGRLAKNIQYF. The variable domain in full, with the rest retrieved from reference TRBV28 and TRBJ2-4, is DVKVTQSSRYLVKRTGEKVFLECVQDMDHENMFWYRQDPGLGLRLIYFSYDVKMKEKGDIPEGYSVSREKKERFSLILESASTNQTSMYLCASSPPPGRLAKNIQYFGAGTRLSVL.

This clonotype was seen ten or more times. V and J are TRBV15 and TRBJ1-1, with TRBD1 as a possible D gene (5 bases). The CDR3 loop spans 16 amino acids. Germline-derived CDR1 and CDR2 are LNHNV and YYDKDF (reference sequence). The V gene lost 0 bases and the J gene lost 2 bases, with 13 bases spanning the gap. Here the CDR3 reads CATSRDDQGKNTEAFF. The CDR3, as DNA: TGTGCCACCAGCAGAGATGATCAGGGTAAAAACACTGAAGCTTTCTTT.

Details on this clonotype: Since a much larger clone is just one base distant, this may be a read error. The chain employs TRBV29-1 and TRBJ2-5, with 10 bases that match TRBD2. This CDR3 has 15 amino acids. The V segment lost 4 bases and the J segment 4 bases; nucleotides outside the gene matches: 9. CDR1 SQVTM and CDR2 ANQGSEA come from the germline V gene. As DNA, the CDR3 is TGCAGCGTTGTAGGGTCAGCGGGAGGGATAGAGACCCAGTACTTC. This translates into CSVVGSAGGIETQYF.

Only a few counts were recorded for this clonotype. The chain carries TRBV4-1 and TRBJ2-5; tentatively, D is TRBD2 (6 bases). V was trimmed by 2 bases and J by 5 bases, leaving 15 bases between them. Germline V gene sequence: CDR1 MGHRA, CDR2 YSYEKL. The CDR3 spans 15 residues. In DNA, the CDR3 is TGCGCCAGCAGCCAAACCCCGGGACTCGGGGAGACCCAGTACTTC. Its protein product is CASSQTPGLGETQYF.

The chain couples TRBV27 to TRBJ2-5; tentative D call: TRBD1 (6 bases). This CDR3 contains 13 residues. Germline V gene data show CDR1 as MNHEY and CDR2 as SMNVEV (reference sequence). V was cut by 6 bases and J by 5 bases, with 13 bases left in between. As DNA, the CDR3 is TGTGCCAGCAGCCACAGGGTTGCGGAGACCCAGTACTTC. Residues: CASSHRVAETQYF.

Many counts were recorded for this clonotype. The chain couples TRBV20-1 to TRBJ2-3; 13 bases align to TRBD2. With 0 bases clipped from V and 6 bases from J, the junction kept 6 bases outside the gene matches. Germline loops: CDR1 DFQATT, CDR2 SNEGSKA (reference sequence). The CDR3 loop spans 16 amino acids. The CDR3 coding sequence is TGCAGTGCTAGAGAAAGACTAGCGGGAGGCTTGGATACGCAGTATTTT. As protein: CSARERLAGGLDTQYF.